The 32 T cell receptor beta chains given below trace back to one sample, sequenced in a study of blood T cells in healthy people across ages. Then a second PCR, running roughly 7 to 11 cycles, was carried out with a sample-barcoded 5' primer and a J-beta primer mix. In TCRdb, the 5' RACE reads were re-called with MiXCR into one record per CDR3 protein. The repertoire consists of 1.5 million or so distinct CDR3 sequences, with 35% to 45% occurring once and the leading ten covering 4%. Sequenced material: blood. The receptor set was obtained from a woman between 18 and 29 years old in good health.

The chain joins TRBV24-1 to TRBJ1-5; no reliable D call. Trimming cost V 3 bases and J 3 bases, with 8 bases left between them. The CDR3 sequence is 14 residues long. Germline CDR1 is KGHDR and CDR2 is SFDVKD. The CDR3: CATSDRHLNQPQHF. In DNA, the CDR3 is TGTGCCACCAGTGATCGTCACCTCAATCAGCCCCAGCATTTT.

This clonotype was seen a single time. The V gene is TRBV7-2, the J gene TRBJ1-1, with D perhaps TRBD1 (5 bases). There are 11 residues in the CDR3. Trimming removed 5 bases from V and 10 bases from J, with 11 bases in between. Germline CDR1 is SGHTA and CDR2 is FQGNSA. CDR3 coding DNA: TGTGCCAGCAGCGACGACAGTCGAGCTTTCTTT. Its translation: CASSDDSRAFF. The complete variable domain, with remaining parts taken from reference TRBV7-2 and TRBJ1-1, reads GAGVSQSPSNKVTEKGKDVELRCDPISGHTALYWYRQSLGQGLEFLIYFQGNSAPDKSGLPSDRFSAERTGGSVSTLTIQRTQQEDSAVYLCASSDDSRAFFGQGTRLTVV.

Comment on this clonotype: The junction does not match germline at one end; this may be a read error. The J gene is TRBJ2-7, the V gene TRBV5-4, with D tentatively TRBD1 (5 bases). From germline, CDR1 is SGHNT and CDR2 YYREEE (reference sequence). The CDR3 runs 15 residues. DNA for the CDR3: TGTGCCAGCAGTTTGGGGCCGCCAAGCTCCTACGAGCAGTACTTC. Its translation is CASSLGPPSSYEQYF.

This chain joins TRBV28 and TRBJ2-1; 10 nucleotides line up with TRBD2. The ends lost 5 bases at V and 9 bases at J; junction bases unmatched: 16. The CDR3 has 17 residues. CDR1 is MDHEN and CDR2 is SYDVKM in the germline V gene. This chain's CDR3 is CASSSKVAGGPYGEQFF. CDR3 DNA sequence: TGTGCCAGCAGTAGTAAAGTAGCGGGAGGTCCTTACGGTGAGCAGTTCTTC.

V usage is TRBV13 and J usage is TRBJ2-1; the D gene is possibly TRBD2 (6 bases). Germline values: CDR1 PRHDT, CDR2 FYEKMQ (reference sequence). V lost 5 bases, J lost 10 bases, and 15 bases lay in between. The CDR3 runs 13 residues. The CDR3 loop is CASSPRLGREQFF. The CDR3 coding sequence is TGTGCCAGCAGCCCCCGACTGGGGAGGGAGCAGTTCTTC.

This chain uses TRBV29-1 with TRBJ1-2; D is possibly TRBD1 (6 bases). With 2 bases removed from V and 8 bases from J, the gap between germline ends came to 18 bases. Germline V gene data show CDR1 as SQVTM and CDR2 as ANQGSEA. The CDR3 covers 14 residues. The CDR3 nucleotides are TGCAGCGTTGAACGTGGGACACTTGGGGGAGGCTACACCTTC. It encodes CSVERGTLGGGYTF.

At least ten counts were recorded for this clonotype. The rearrangement uses TRBV10-3 and TRBJ2-1; TRBD2 agrees at 10 bases. After removal of 5 bases from V and 8 bases from J, the junction contained 15 bases not matched to a gene. The length of the CDR3 is 17 residues. Germline V CDR1 and CDR2: ENHRY, SYGVKD. The CDR3, as DNA: TGTGCCATCAGTACCATCGGTGGAGCGGGAGGGTGGGATGAGCAGTTCTTC. This encodes CAISTIGGAGGWDEQFF.

This chain joins TRBV30 and TRBJ2-7; 11 nucleotides align to TRBD1. CDR3 length equals 15 residues. The V and J ends lost 4 bases and 6 bases, in that order; junction bases with no gene match: 11. Per the germline V gene, CDR1 is GTSNPN and CDR2 is SVGIG (reference sequence). CDR3 sequence reads: CAWTGPGTGGIEQYF. CDR3 in DNA: TGTGCCTGGACAGGACCCGGGACAGGGGGTATCGAGCAGTACTTC.

On this clonotype itself: Germline and junction disagree at one end, which may indicate a read error. This chain connects TRBV6-2 or TRBV6-3 to TRBJ1-4, with no clear D. This CDR3 spans 13 amino acids. CDR1 is MNHEY and CDR2 is SVGEGT in the germline V gene. In nucleotides, the CDR3 is TGTGCCAGCAGTGACTCGCCCAAGAGGAAACTGTTTTTT. Protein product: CASSDSPKRKLFF.

This clonotype was recorded a few times. This chain joins TRBV6-2 or TRBV6-3 and TRBJ1-1; 9 positions agree with TRBD1. The CDR3 is made up of 12 amino acids. V shed 5 bases and J 8 bases; nucleotides not matched to a gene: 3. Germline loops: CDR1 MNHEY, CDR2 SVGEGT. The CDR3 here is CASSEGQGEAFF. CDR3 sequence (DNA): TGTGCCAGCAGTGAGGGACAGGGCGAAGCTTTCTTT.

The sample holds a few counts of this clonotype. The V and J genes are TRBV2 and TRBJ2-5; perhaps TRBD2 as D (5 bases). The DNA end favors TRBJ2-4, so the J call may be wrong. The CDR3 extends over 13 amino acids. Germline CDR1 and CDR2: SNHLY and FYNNEI. The CDR3, as DNA: TGTGCCAGCAACCTAAACGGACTCACCATTCAGTACTTC. Encoded protein: CASNLNGLTIQYF.

In its sample, this clonotype was seen a few times. The chain carries TRBV29-1 and TRBJ2-7; D might be TRBD1 (6 bases). The CDR3 length is 14 residues. V lost 0 bases and J lost 3, with 12 bases in between. Germline V gene lookup returns CDR1 SQVTM and CDR2 ANQGSEA. CDR3 DNA sequence: TGCAGCGTTGAAGAAAGAGGACAGTTCTACGAGCAGTACTTC. Encoded protein: CSVEERGQFYEQYF.

The V gene is TRBV24-1, the J gene TRBJ2-7; D possibly corresponds to TRBD2 (6 bases). Germline V lookup: CDR1 KGHDR, CDR2 SFDVKD. The CDR3 extends over 13 amino acids. The V end lost 1 base, the J end lost 7 bases, and 10 bases lay between the germline ends. DNA for the CDR3: TGTGCCACCAGTGATTTCGGGGGTAATGAGCAGTACTTC. Its translation: CATSDFGGNEQYF.

The chain carries TRBV4-1 and TRBJ2-7; 8 nucleotides agree with TRBD1. Germline V lookup: CDR1 MGHRA, CDR2 YSYEKL. This CDR3 comprises 15 residues. Unmatched junction bases numbered 4, after V lost 1 base and J lost 2 bases. The CDR3 loop reads CASSQAPTGAYEQYF. Written as DNA, the CDR3 is TGCGCCAGCAGCCAAGCGCCGACAGGGGCCTACGAGCAGTACTTC.

This clonotype appeared a few times. The genes are TRBV15 and TRBJ2-5; D is undetermined. The end of the DNA fits TRBJ2-7 better, so the J call may be wrong. The V gene's germline CDR1 is LNHNV and CDR2 YYDKDF (reference sequence). This CDR3 has 13 amino acids. CDR3 coding DNA: TGTGCCACCAAACCTCCAGGTAGAGACGAGCAGTACTTC. This sequence encodes CATKPPGRDEQYF.

The chain recombines TRBV7-2 with TRBJ2-3; weak D call: TRBD2 (6 bases). The V and J ends lost 2 bases and 1 base respectively, with 13 bases between them. The CDR3 contains 16 residues. Germline V gene data show CDR1 as SGHTA and CDR2 as FQGNSA. In nucleotides, the CDR3 is TGTGCCAGCAGCTTAAGTGCGGGGCTGGGCACAGATACGCAGTATTTT. It encodes CASSLSAGLGTDTQYF.

On this clonotype itself: A junction end diverges from the germline sequence, so it may reflect a read error. The chain recombines TRBV7-7 with TRBJ2-1, with 10 bases aligning to TRBD2. Germline CDR1 and CDR2: SSHAT and FNYEAQ (reference sequence). This CDR3 is built from 14 residues. CDR3 protein: CASSPGLANNEQFF. CDR3 coding DNA: TGTGCTAGCAGCCCGGGACTAGCGAACAATGAGCAGTTCTTC.

V is TRBV7-3 and J is TRBJ2-1, with a possible D match to TRBD2 (6 bases). CDR1 is SGHTA, CDR2 FQGTGA, per germline. Trimming removed 6 bases at V and 4 bases at J, with 16 bases between. This CDR3 contains 15 residues. CDR3: CASRFSGTSYNEQFF. The CDR3 DNA follows: TGTGCCAGCAGATTTTCCGGGACTTCTTACAATGAGCAGTTCTTC.

This rearrangement joins TRBV7-9 to TRBJ2-3, with 8 bases lining up with TRBD2. There are 17 residues in the CDR3. Germline lookup yields CDR1 SEHNR and CDR2 FQNEAQ (reference sequence). Germline trimming cut 5 bases from V and 0 bases from J; bases unmatched to any gene: 10. The CDR3 nucleotides are TGTGCCAGCAGCATCTCCCTCGGGGGGGCTAGCACAGATACGCAGTATTTT. Its translation: CASSISLGGASTDTQYF.

V gene TRBV4-3 combines with J gene TRBJ1-4; 7 bases fit TRBD1. The CDR3 covers 15 residues. Losses at the gene ends were 4 bases for V and 10 bases for J; bases not matched to a gene: 12. Germline loops: CDR1 LGHNA, CDR2 YSLEER. CDR3 protein: CASSPRDSRLVKLFF. CDR3 DNA sequence: TGCGCCAGCAGCCCCCGGGACAGTCGCCTTGTAAAACTGTTTTTT.

The J gene is TRBJ2-5, the V gene TRBV20-1; D is possibly TRBD2 (6 bases). This CDR3 region has 15 residues. Germline V lookup: CDR1 DFQATT, CDR2 SNEGSKA (reference sequence). Deletions cut 0 bases from V and 7 bases from J, with 18 bases between. The CDR3 DNA reads TGCAGTGCTAGAGAACTAGCTTATGCCGTGGGGACCCAGTACTTC. Amino acids: CSARELAYAVGTQYF.

The chain carries TRBV5-1 and TRBJ1-1; no definite D call. CDR3 size: 15 residues. Germline V lookup: CDR1 SGHRS, CDR2 YFSETQ. V lost 8 bases and J lost 1, with 18 bases in between. The CDR3 protein is CARTPVGGENTEAFF. Here the CDR3 DNA reads TGCGCCAGGACCCCGGTGGGAGGAGAGAACACTGAAGCTTTCTTT.

This sequence joins TRBV27 and TRBJ2-1; D unclear. Trimming left V 0 bases short and J 8 bases short, with 8 bases between. CDR1 MNHEY and CDR2 SMNVEV come from the germline V gene (reference sequence). This CDR3 has 13 amino acids. CDR3 coding DNA: TGTGCCAGCAGTTTATCCTGGGCAGATGAGCAGTTCTTC. This encodes CASSLSWADEQFF.

The chain recombines TRBV12-3 or TRBV12-4 with TRBJ2-3; unclear D gene. The CDR3 covers 14 residues. V lost 7 bases and J 4 bases, leaving 15 bases between the germline ends. The DNA of the CDR3 is TGTGCCAGCACCCTACTTAGGAGCGCAGATACGCAGTATTTT. As protein: CASTLLRSADTQYF.

Many counts were recorded for this clonotype. The J gene is TRBJ2-7, the V gene TRBV12-3 or TRBV12-4; D might be TRBD2 (6 bases). This CDR3 has 16 residues. V lost 5 bases and J 0 bases, leaving 17 bases between the germline ends. CDR3 loop: CASSPRRGSFSYEQYF. In DNA, the CDR3 is TGTGCCAGCAGTCCAAGGCGGGGCTCTTTCTCCTACGAGCAGTACTTC.

This chain joins TRBV4-1 and TRBJ2-3, with 9 nucleotides matching TRBD2. Per the germline V gene, CDR1 is MGHRA and CDR2 is YSYEKL. The trim removed 3 bases at V and 2 bases at J, leaving 12 bases unmatched. The CDR3 length is 18 residues. The CDR3 reads CASSQENFSGGNTDTQYF. The CDR3 region has the DNA TGCGCCAGCAGCCAGGAAAACTTTAGCGGGGGTAACACAGATACGCAGTATTTT.

This clonotype occurred a few times. V is TRBV6-2 or TRBV6-3 and J is TRBJ2-1, with 8 bases identical to TRBD2. The CDR3 length is 15 residues. With 6 bases clipped from V and 0 bases from J, the junction kept 4 bases outside the gene matches. The germline gives CDR1 MNHEY, CDR2 SVGEGT. As DNA, the CDR3 is TGTGCCAGCAGGGAGCGGGAGAGCTCCTACAATGAGCAGTTCTTC. Translation: CASRERESSYNEQFF.

The rearrangement links TRBV12-3 or TRBV12-4 to TRBJ1-5; 8 bases are a match to TRBD1. Germline trimming cut 6 bases from V and 0 bases from J; bases unmatched to any gene: 4. There are 15 residues in the CDR3. CDR3 DNA: TGTGCCAGCAGGGGGACAGGACATAGCAATCAGCCCCAGCATTTT. It specifies CASRGTGHSNQPQHF.

CDR3 DNA: TGTGCCAGCAGCAAGAGACAGGTCGTGGGTGAGCAGTTCTTC. Translated, it gives CASSKRQVVGEQFF. The chain carries TRBV14 and TRBJ2-1, with a possible D match to TRBD1 (6 bases). Trimming shortened V by 5 bases and J by 9 bases, and 17 bases separated the two germline ends. The CDR3 is 14 amino acids. CDR1 is SGHDN, CDR2 FVKESK, per germline.

The CDR3 DNA reads TGTGCCAGCAGCTTAGGGGGACTAAGATCCAGACCGAACACCGGGGAGCTGTTTTTT. The encoded protein is CASSLGGLRSRPNTGELFF. The chain employs TRBV11-2 and TRBJ2-2; 7 bases line up with TRBD2. Germline V gene data show CDR1 as SGHAT and CDR2 as FQNNGV. CDR3 length equals 19 residues. With V trimmed by 1 base and J by 0 bases, 11 bases remained unmatched. Drawing the rest from reference TRBV11-2 and TRBJ2-2, the complete variable domain is EAGVAQSPRYKIIEKRQSVAFWCNPISGHATLYWYQQILGQGPKLLIQFQNNGVVDDSQLPKDRFSAERLKGVDSTLKIQPAKLEDSAVYLCASSLGGLRSRPNTGELFFGEGSRLTVL.

Notes on this clonotype: One end of the junction varies from germline; a read error may be responsible. This chain joins TRBV6-2 or TRBV6-3 and TRBJ1-5; D may be TRBD1 (6 bases). The CDR3 runs to 16 residues. Per the germline V gene, CDR1 is MNHEY and CDR2 is SVGEGT. This chain's CDR3 is CASSPGGGYSNQPRHF. The CDR3, as DNA: TGTGCCAGCAGCCCCGGCGGGGGCTATAGCAATCAGCCCCGGCATTTT.

The chain carries TRBV7-2 and TRBJ2-1; D possibly corresponds to TRBD2 (6 bases). V lost 1 base and J lost 2, with 15 bases in between. The CDR3 has 17 residues. CDR1 SGHTA and CDR2 FQGNSA come from the germline V gene. In DNA, the CDR3 is TGTGCCAGCAGCTTAGTTCTGGGGGGTGAGGCCTACAATGAGCAGTTCTTC. Residues: CASSLVLGGEAYNEQFF.